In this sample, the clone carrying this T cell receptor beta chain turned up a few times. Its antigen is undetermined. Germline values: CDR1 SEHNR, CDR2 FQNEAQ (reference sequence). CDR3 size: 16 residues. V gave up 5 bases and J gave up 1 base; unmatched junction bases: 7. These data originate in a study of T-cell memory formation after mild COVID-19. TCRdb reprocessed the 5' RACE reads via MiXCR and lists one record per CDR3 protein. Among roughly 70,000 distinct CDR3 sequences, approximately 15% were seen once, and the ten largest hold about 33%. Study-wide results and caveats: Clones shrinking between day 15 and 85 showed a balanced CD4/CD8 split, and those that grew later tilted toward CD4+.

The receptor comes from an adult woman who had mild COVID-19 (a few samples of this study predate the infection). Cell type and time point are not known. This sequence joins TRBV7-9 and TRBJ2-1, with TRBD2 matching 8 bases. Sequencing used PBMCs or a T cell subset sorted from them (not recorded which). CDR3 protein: CASSPSGGSSYNEQFF. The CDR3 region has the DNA TGTGCCAGCAGCCCGAGCGGGGGATCTTCCTACAATGAGCAGTTCTTC.